This T cell receptor beta chain derives from a study of shared clonotypes between healthy human individuals. This clone appeared a few times. There are 15 residues in the CDR3. V was trimmed by 2 bases and J by 4 bases, leaving 15 bases between them. Germline-derived CDR1 and CDR2 are SGHDT and YYEEEE. Assay execution took place at the deep level. Clones were sequenced by immunoSEQ multiplex PCR, and TCRdb holds only the in-frame ones, with some missing. The sample shows roughly 680,000 clones, about two thirds of them seen only once. A split of CD4+ cells into CD45RA+ naive and CD45RA-negative memory subsets was performed.

This TCR was recovered from a woman aged 25 to 39 in good health. The chain recombines TRBV5-6 with TRBJ2-5; tentative D call: TRBD2 (6 bases). The material sequenced was memory CD4+ T cells sorted from blood. As to subset: CD45RA-negative fraction. CDR3 protein: CASSLRELGGETQYF. CDR3 coding DNA: TGTGCCAGCAGCTTAAGGGAGCTGGGAGGAGAGACCCAGTACTTC.